The source of this T cell receptor (beta chain) is a study of brain T cells in children with intractable seizures. The V gene's germline CDR1 is SGHRS and CDR2 YFSETQ. CDR3 size: 17 residues. V was cut by 0 bases and J by 0 bases, with 10 bases left in between. The repertoire was sequenced with immunoSEQ multiplex PCR; TCRdb's copy has only in-frame clones and lacks some. This table holds tens of thousands of clones, more than 85% found once. The sample consisted of peripheral blood, taken at surgery. The sequence came from a boy less than two years old with tuberous sclerosis and intractable seizures. The genes are TRBV5-1 and TRBJ2-6, with TRBD1 as a possible D gene (5 bases). In nucleotides, the CDR3 is TGCGCCAGCAGCTTGGTTGGGGCCAACTCTGGGGCCAACGTCCTGACTTTC. Translating it yields CASSLVGANSGANVLTF. Drawing the rest from reference TRBV5-1 and TRBJ2-6, the complete variable domain is KAGVTQTPRYLIKTRGQQVTLSCSPISGHRSVSWYQQTPGQGLQFLFEYFSETQRNKGNFPGRFSGRQFSNSRSEMNVSTLELGDSALYLCASSLVGANSGANVLTFGAGSRLTVL.